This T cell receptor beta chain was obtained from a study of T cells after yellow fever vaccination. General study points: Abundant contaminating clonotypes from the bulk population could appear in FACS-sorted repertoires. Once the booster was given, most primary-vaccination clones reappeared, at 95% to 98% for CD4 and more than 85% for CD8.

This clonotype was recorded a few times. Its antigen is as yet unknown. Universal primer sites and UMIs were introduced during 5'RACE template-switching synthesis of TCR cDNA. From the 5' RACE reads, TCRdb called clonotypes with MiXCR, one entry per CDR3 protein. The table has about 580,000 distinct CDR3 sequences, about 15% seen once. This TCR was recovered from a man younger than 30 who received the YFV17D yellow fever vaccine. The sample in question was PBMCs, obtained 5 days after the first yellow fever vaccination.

The CDR3 reads CASRDPPPSESGETQYF. The DNA for the CDR3 is TGTGCCAGCAGGGACCCCCCCCCTAGCGAGAGCGGAGAGACCCAGTACTTC. The chain recombines TRBV2 with TRBJ2-5; a weak D match, TRBD2 (6 bases). The CDR3 has 17 amino acids. V lost 6 bases, J lost 4 bases, and 24 bases lay in between. Looked up from germline, CDR1 is SNHLY and CDR2 is FYNNEI.